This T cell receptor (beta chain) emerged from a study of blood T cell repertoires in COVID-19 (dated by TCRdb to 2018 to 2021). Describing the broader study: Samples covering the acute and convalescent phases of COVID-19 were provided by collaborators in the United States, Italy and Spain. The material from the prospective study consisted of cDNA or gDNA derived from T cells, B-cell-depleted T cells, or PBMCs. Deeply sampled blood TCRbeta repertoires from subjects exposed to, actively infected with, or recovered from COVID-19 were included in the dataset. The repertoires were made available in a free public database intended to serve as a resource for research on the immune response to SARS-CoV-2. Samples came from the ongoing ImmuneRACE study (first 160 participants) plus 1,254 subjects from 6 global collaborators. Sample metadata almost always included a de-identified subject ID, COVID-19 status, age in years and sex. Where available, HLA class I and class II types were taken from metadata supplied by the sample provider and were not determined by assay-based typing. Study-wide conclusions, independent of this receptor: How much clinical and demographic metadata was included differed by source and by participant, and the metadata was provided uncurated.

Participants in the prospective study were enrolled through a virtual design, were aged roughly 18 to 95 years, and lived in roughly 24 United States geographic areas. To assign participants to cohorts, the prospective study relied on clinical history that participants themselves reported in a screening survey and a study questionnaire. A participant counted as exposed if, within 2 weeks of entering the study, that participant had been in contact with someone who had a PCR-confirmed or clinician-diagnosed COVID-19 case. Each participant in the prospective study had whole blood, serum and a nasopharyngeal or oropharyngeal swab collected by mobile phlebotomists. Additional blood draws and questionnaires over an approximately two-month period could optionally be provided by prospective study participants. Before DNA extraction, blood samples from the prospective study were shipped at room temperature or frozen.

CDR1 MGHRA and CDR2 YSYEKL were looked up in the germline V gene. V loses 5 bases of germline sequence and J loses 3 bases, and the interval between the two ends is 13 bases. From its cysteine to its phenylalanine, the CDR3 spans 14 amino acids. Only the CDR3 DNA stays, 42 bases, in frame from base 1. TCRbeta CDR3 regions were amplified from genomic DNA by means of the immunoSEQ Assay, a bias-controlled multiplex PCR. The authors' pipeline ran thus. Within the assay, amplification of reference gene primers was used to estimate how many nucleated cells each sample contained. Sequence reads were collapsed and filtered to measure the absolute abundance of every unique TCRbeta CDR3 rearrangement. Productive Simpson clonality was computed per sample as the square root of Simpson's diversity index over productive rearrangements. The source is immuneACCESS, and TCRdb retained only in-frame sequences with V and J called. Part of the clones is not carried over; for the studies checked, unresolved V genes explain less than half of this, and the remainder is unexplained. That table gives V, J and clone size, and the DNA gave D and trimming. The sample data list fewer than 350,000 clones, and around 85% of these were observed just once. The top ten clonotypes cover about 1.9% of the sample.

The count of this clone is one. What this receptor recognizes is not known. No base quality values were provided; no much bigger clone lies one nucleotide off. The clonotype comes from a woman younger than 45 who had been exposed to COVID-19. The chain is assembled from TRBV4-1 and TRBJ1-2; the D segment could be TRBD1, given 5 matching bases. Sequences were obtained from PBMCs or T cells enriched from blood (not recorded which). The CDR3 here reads CASSSLTGDYGYTF. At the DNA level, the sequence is TGCGCCAGCAGCTCTCTTACAGGCGACTATGGCTACACCTTC.